This passage covers 25 T cell receptor beta chains from one sample sequenced in a study of T cell responses to AZD1222 COVID-19 vaccine. Repertoires were generated with immunoSEQ multiplex PCR, while TCRdb's copy carries only in-frame clones and drops some. The sample holds about 150,000 clones, approximately 91% seen once. Material: peripheral blood, obtained 28 days after the second AZD1222 dose. The receptor source for this set is an adult who received the AZD1222 COVID-19 vaccine.

The chain has TRBV9 and TRBJ1-3; possibly TRBD1 for D (6 bases). Trimming cost V 4 bases and J 2 bases, with 13 bases left between them. The CDR3 contains 15 residues. Germline-derived CDR1 and CDR2 are SGDLS and YYNGEE. CDR3 protein: CASSSGGAPGNTIYF. CDR3 coding DNA: TGTGCCAGCAGCAGTGGGGGGGCGCCTGGAAACACCATATATTTT.

The genes are TRBV5-4 and TRBJ2-1; TRBD2 agrees at 8 bases. CDR1 and CDR2 (germline): SGHNT, YYREEE (reference sequence). Trimming at V came to 4 bases and at J to 4 bases, leaving 4 bases not matched to a gene. The CDR3 loop spans 14 amino acids. Here the CDR3 reads CASSRSGTYNEQFF. DNA for the CDR3: TGTGCCAGCAGCCGTAGCGGGACTTACAATGAGCAGTTCTTC.

This clone was recorded once. The gene calls are TRBV7-7 and TRBJ2-1, with D possibly TRBD1 on 6 matching bases. V gave up 5 bases and J gave up 4 bases, with 9 bases separating them. The CDR3 has 13 residues. The V gene's germline CDR1 is SSHAT and CDR2 FNYEAQ (reference sequence). The CDR3 loop reads CASSLDRYNEQFF. The CDR3, as DNA: TGTGCCAGCAGCCTAGACAGGTACAATGAGCAGTTCTTC.

The chain employs TRBV5-8 and TRBJ1-5; 8 nucleotides match TRBD1. With V trimmed by 4 bases and J by 8 bases, 11 bases remained unmatched. The germline V gene encodes CDR1 SGHTS and CDR2 YDEGEE. The CDR3 consists of 15 residues. CDR3 bases: TGTGCCAGCAGCACAGGACAGGGTTCCACTGAGCCCCAGCATTTT. Residues: CASSTGQGSTEPQHF.

This chain joins TRBV5-1 and TRBJ2-2; D unresolved. Germline CDR1 SGHRS, CDR2 YFSETQ. The CDR3 has 15 residues. V lost 0 bases, J lost 7 bases, and 13 bases lay in between. The chain's CDR3 is CASSLEGRPGGELFF. As DNA, the CDR3 is TGCGCCAGCAGCTTGGAAGGTAGGCCAGGCGGGGAGCTGTTTTTT.

This chain uses TRBV18 with TRBJ2-1, with 13 bases aligning to TRBD2. J was trimmed by 6 bases and V by 6 bases; bases with no gene match: 5. The CDR3 is 15 amino acids. Germline CDR1 reads KGHSH; CDR2 reads LQKENI. The CDR3 loop reads CASSFRTSGGNEQFF. In DNA form, the CDR3 reads TGTGCCAGCTCGTTCCGGACTAGCGGGGGCAATGAGCAGTTCTTC. The variable domain in full, completed from reference TRBV18 and TRBJ2-1, reads NAGVMQNPRHLVRRRGQEARLRCSPMKGHSHVYWYRQLPEEGLKFMVYLQKENIIDESGMPKERFSAEFPKEGPSILRIQQVVRGDSAAYFCASSFRTSGGNEQFFGPGTRLTVL.

The V gene is TRBV6-5, the J gene TRBJ2-1, with D hard to call. The CDR3 runs 12 residues. The V gene's germline CDR1 is MNHEY and CDR2 SVGAGI. The V end was cut by 6 bases, the J end by 5 bases, with 8 bases between. In DNA form, the CDR3 reads TGTGCCAGCAGGGACCCTAACAATGAGCAGTTCTTC. It translates to CASRDPNNEQFF.

This clone was seen once. The rearrangement joins TRBV5-1 to TRBJ1-3; 9 nucleotides align to TRBD1. CDR3 size: 18 residues. Per the germline V gene, CDR1 is SGHRS and CDR2 is YFSETQ. Unmatched junction bases numbered 17, after V lost 1 base and J lost 9 bases. The CDR3 protein is CASSLLYPGQGRSGTIYF. The CDR3, as DNA: TGCGCCAGCAGCTTGCTCTATCCGGGACAGGGAAGAAGTGGCACCATATATTTT.

This clone was recorded a few times. The chain is built from TRBV7-6 and TRBJ2-7; perhaps TRBD1 as D (6 bases). The germline V gene encodes CDR1 SGHVS and CDR2 FNYEAQ. CDR3 size: 15 residues. V was pared by 5 bases and J by 0 bases, with 14 bases between. The CDR3 coding sequence is TGTGCCAGCAGCACGACAGGATTTCCCTCCTACGAGCAGTACTTC. Its translation: CASSTTGFPSYEQYF.

The chain employs TRBV3-1 (or the pseudogene TRBV3-2) and TRBJ1-2; D is undetermined. Germline-derived CDR1 and CDR2 are LGHDT and YNNKEL (reference sequence). CDR3 length: 15 residues. Trimming removed 0 bases at V and 6 bases at J, with 14 bases between. The CDR3 region is CASSQDGGGEDGYTF. The CDR3 DNA is TGTGCCAGCAGCCAAGATGGTGGCGGGGAGGATGGCTACACCTTC.

The chain couples TRBV28 to TRBJ1-2; D is perhaps TRBD1 (6 bases). The CDR3 sequence is 14 residues long. Trimming cost V 6 bases and J 4 bases, with 15 bases left between them. The germline gives CDR1 MDHEN, CDR2 SYDVKM. In DNA form, the CDR3 reads TGTGCCAGCAGGCCAGGGGTGCCCGGCTATGGCTACACCTTC. Translation: CASRPGVPGYGYTF.

The V call is TRBV7-8, the J call TRBJ1-1; D is ambiguous. V shed 1 base and J shed 8 bases, with 11 bases lying between them. CDR3 length equals 13 residues. The germline gives CDR1 SGHVS, CDR2 FQNEAQ. The CDR3 is CASSLERFSEAFF. Here the CDR3 DNA reads TGTGCCAGCAGCTTAGAAAGGTTTTCCGAAGCTTTCTTT.

The rearrangement uses TRBV7-9 and TRBJ2-5, with TRBD2 identical over 7 bases. Losses at the gene ends were 5 bases for V and 1 base for J; bases not matched to a gene: 13. CDR1 is SEHNR, CDR2 FQNEAQ, per germline (reference sequence). The CDR3 length is 17 residues. The CDR3 nucleotides are TGTGCCAGCAGCCCCCCTCGCGGCAGGGAGGGCCAAGAGACCCAGTACTTC. It is translated as CASSPPRGREGQETQYF.

CDR3 amino acids: CASSSKSTGGTEAFF. CDR3 in DNA: TGTGCCAGCAGTTCCAAGTCAACAGGAGGCACTGAAGCTTTCTTT. V gene TRBV27 combines with J gene TRBJ1-1, with D perhaps TRBD1 (5 bases). Trimming left V 4 bases short and J 4 bases short, with 16 bases between. CDR3 size: 15 residues. Germline-derived CDR1 and CDR2 are MNHEY and SMNVEV (reference sequence).

The chain is built from TRBV11-2 and TRBJ2-7; no reliable D call. Germline loops: CDR1 SGHAT, CDR2 FQNNGV. V shed 1 base and J shed 1 base, with 8 bases lying between them. This CDR3 has 14 amino acids. The DNA for the CDR3 is TGTGCCAGCAGCTTAGGAGGAACGTCCTACGAGCAGTACTTC. Translating it yields CASSLGGTSYEQYF.

The V call is TRBV14, the J call TRBJ2-5; D is undetermined. CDR1 is SGHDN, CDR2 FVKESK, per germline. The CDR3 totals 13 residues. V gave up 0 bases and J gave up 5 bases, with 7 bases separating them. For the CDR3, the DNA is TGTGCCAGCAGCCAAGAGATTCGGGAGACCCAGTACTTC. This gives the protein CASSQEIRETQYF.

This clone has just one count. This chain uses TRBV6-4 with TRBJ1-1, with D perhaps matching TRBD1 (5 bases). CDR3 length: 16 residues. CDR1 and CDR2 from the germline V gene are MRHNA and SNTAGT. V lost 0 bases to trimming and J lost 4 bases, with 15 bases between them. The CDR3 coding sequence is TGTGCCAGCAGTGACTCGAGACCTCCTGGGGCCACTGAAGCTTTCTTT. It translates to CASSDSRPPGATEAFF.

The chain has TRBV2 and TRBJ2-3; D unclear. There are 12 residues in the CDR3. Trimming took off 7 bases at V and 6 bases at J, with 11 bases between the two ends. Per the germline V gene, CDR1 is SNHLY and CDR2 is FYNNEI. CDR3 sequence (DNA): TGTGCCAGCATACGGACGGCGGATACGCAGTATTTT. Translation gives CASIRTADTQYF.

This chain uses TRBV6-5 with TRBJ1-1; D uncertain. This CDR3 is built from 12 residues. Per germline, CDR1 MNHEY and CDR2 SVGAGI. V was pared by 4 bases and J by 5 bases, with 8 bases between. The DNA for the CDR3 is TGTGCCAGCAGTTCTGGGTGGACTGAAGCTTTCTTT. Its translation is CASSSGWTEAFF.

The chain combines TRBV5-1 with TRBJ2-1; TRBD2 might be the D (6 bases). The V gene lost 0 bases and the J gene lost 8 bases, with 9 bases spanning the gap. The CDR3 spans 13 residues. Germline V gene sequence: CDR1 SGHRS, CDR2 YFSETQ. CDR3 sequence reads: CASSLVGSYEQFF. The CDR3 DNA follows: TGCGCCAGCAGCTTGGTCGGGAGCTATGAGCAGTTCTTC.

J is TRBJ1-6 and V is TRBV9; D is undetermined. V lost 3 bases to trimming and J lost 11 bases, with 15 bases between them. The CDR3 has 14 residues. The germline gives CDR1 SGDLS, CDR2 YYNGEE. The CDR3 here is CASSASYGVPPLHF. The CDR3 DNA reads TGTGCCAGCAGCGCCTCATACGGGGTCCCACCCCTCCACTTT.

The chain employs TRBV21-1 and TRBJ2-1; no DNA check was done on the table's D call, TRBD2. TRBV21-1 is a pseudogene locus. This CDR3 has 17 amino acids. The CDR3, as DNA: TGTGCCAGCAGCAAAGCGTCGGGGGGGGCCTCCTACAATGAGCAGTTCTTC. This translates into CASSKASGGASYNEQFF.

This clone was found once. The V and J genes are TRBV6-5 and TRBJ1-5; 9 positions match TRBD1. The CDR3 loop spans 14 amino acids. Trimming took 8 bases from V and 2 from J; bases not matched to a gene: 4. The germline CDR1 and CDR2 sequences are MNHEY and SVGAGI. CDR3 sequence (DNA): TGTGCCAGCGGGGGACAGGGAGGCAATCAGCCCCAGCATTTT. Its protein is CASGGQGGNQPQHF.

J is TRBJ1-1 and V is TRBV5-1, with no clear D. The germline V gene encodes CDR1 SGHRS and CDR2 YFSETQ. V lost 1 base, J lost 1 base, and 5 bases lay in between. The CDR3 runs 13 residues. The CDR3 protein is CASSLTENTEAFF. The CDR3 bases are TGCGCCAGCAGCTTGACAGAGAACACTGAAGCTTTCTTT.

Only one count was recorded for this clone. The chain joins TRBV6-2 or TRBV6-3 to TRBJ2-1; D gene uncertain. Germline-derived CDR1 and CDR2 are MNHEY and SVGEGT. This CDR3 spans 12 amino acids. The V and J ends lost 2 bases and 8 bases respectively, with 7 bases between them. In nucleotides, the CDR3 is TGTGCCAGCAGTTACCCCCCCGATGAGCAGTTCTTC. Protein sequence: CASSYPPDEQFF.